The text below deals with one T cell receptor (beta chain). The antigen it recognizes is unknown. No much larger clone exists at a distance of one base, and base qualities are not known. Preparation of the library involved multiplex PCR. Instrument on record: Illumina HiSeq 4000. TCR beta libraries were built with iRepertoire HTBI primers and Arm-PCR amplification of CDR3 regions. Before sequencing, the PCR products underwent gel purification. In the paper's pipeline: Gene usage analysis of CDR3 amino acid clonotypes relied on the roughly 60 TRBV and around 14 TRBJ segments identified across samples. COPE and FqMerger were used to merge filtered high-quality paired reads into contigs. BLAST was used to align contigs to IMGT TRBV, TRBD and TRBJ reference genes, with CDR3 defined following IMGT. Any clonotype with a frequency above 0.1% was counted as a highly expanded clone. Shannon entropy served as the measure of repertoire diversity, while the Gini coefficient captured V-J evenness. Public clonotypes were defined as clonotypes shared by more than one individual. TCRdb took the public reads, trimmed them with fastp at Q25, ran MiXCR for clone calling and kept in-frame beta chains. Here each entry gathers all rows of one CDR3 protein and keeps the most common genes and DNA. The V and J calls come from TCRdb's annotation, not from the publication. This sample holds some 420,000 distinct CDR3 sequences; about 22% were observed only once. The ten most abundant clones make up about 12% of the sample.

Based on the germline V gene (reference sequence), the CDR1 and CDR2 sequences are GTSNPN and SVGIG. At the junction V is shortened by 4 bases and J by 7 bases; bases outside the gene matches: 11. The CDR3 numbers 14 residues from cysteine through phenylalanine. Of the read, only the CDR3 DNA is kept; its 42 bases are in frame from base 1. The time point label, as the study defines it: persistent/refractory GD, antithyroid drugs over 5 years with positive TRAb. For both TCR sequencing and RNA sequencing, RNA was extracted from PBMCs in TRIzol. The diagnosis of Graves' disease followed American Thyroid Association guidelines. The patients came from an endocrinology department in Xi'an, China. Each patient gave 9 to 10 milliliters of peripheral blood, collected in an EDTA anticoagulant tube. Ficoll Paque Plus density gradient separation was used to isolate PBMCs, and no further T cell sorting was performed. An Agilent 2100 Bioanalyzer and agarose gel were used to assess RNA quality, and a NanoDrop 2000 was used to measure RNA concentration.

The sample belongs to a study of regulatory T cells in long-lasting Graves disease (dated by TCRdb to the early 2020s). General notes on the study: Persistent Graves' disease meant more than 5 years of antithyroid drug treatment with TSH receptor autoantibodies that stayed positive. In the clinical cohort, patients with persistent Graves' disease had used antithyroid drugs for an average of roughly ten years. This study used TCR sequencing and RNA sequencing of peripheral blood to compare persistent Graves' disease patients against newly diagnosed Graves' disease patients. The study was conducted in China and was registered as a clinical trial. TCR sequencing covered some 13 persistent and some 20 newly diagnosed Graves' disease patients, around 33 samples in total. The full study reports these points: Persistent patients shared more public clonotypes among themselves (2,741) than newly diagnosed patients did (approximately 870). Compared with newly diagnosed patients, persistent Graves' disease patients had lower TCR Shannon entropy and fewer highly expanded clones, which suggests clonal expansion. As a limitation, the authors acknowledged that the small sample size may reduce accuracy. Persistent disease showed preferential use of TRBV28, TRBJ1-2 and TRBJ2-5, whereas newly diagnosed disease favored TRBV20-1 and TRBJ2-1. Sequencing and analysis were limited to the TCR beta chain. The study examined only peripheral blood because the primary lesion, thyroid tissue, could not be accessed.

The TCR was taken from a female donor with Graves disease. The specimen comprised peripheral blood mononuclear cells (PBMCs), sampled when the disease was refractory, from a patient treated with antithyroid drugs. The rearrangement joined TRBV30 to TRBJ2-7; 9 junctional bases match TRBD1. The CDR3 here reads CAWTAGTGFGEQYF. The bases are TGTGCCTGGACCGCCGGGACAGGGTTCGGTGAGCAGTACTTC. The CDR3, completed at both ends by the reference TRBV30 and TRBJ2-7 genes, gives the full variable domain SQTIHQWPATLVQPVGSPLSLECTVEGTSNPNLYWYRQAAGRGLQLLFYSVGIGQISSEVPQNLSASRPQDRQFILSSKKLLLSDSGFYLCAWTAGTGFGEQYFGPGTRLTVT.